This T cell receptor beta chain was profiled in a study of T cells in Graves' hyperthyroidism and ophthalmopathy (dated by TCRdb to 2018 to 2020). In the study overall: To identify TCR V-J signatures that set the groups apart, the researchers used a discovery cohort of 90 to 100 patients, made up of some 41 with Graves' ophthalmopathy and 55 to 65 with stable Graves' hyperthyroidism. Whether ophthalmopathy could be predicted prospectively was tested in an independent validation cohort made up of under 20 hyperthyroidism patients plus 17 patients who later progressed to ophthalmopathy. For training and testing, the 110 or so patients in the discovery cohort were randomly divided in a 7:3 ratio. In addition, the study compared T-cell repertoires in thyroid tissue and in blood from several Graves' hyperthyroidism patients. Once sampling was done, hyperthyroidism patients were given methimazole at a starting dose of 30 mg daily, whereas ophthalmopathy patients were given high-dose intravenous methylprednisolone. The paper reports TCR Vbeta CDR3 sequencing of about 140 peripheral blood samples: 43 ophthalmopathy, around 80 hyperthyroidism and 17 progressor patients. Broader findings and caveats from the paper: Most expanded thyroid clonotypes (frequency above 0.001) were also detected in blood, a finding suggesting that blood repertoires may reflect thyroid immune responses. In validation, the model predicted progression to ophthalmopathy a median of about 6.5 months before onset, with approximately 68% sensitivity and nearly 75% specificity. A model built on a 13 V-J signature distinguished ophthalmopathy from stable hyperthyroidism, reaching roughly 88% sensitivity and approximately 81% specificity in cross-validation and 80%/75% in testing. No statistical method was used to fix the sample size in advance, and group allocation was not hidden from the investigators.

Per the germline V gene, KGHDR is the CDR1 and SFDVKD is the CDR2. From its cysteine to its phenylalanine, the CDR3 spans 11 amino acids. The only DNA kept is the CDR3, 33 bases in frame from the first base. As for this clonotype: Its recognized antigen is unknown. Per-base quality was not reported, and no clone a single base away is much larger than it.

Patients with uncontrolled infections, other autoimmune diseases, pregnancy or lactation were excluded. Diagnoses relied on clinical symptoms, serum thyroxine and TRAb, thyroid ultrasound and orbital computed tomography. Total RNA was extracted with Trizol reagent, and quality was checked on an Agilent 2100 Bioanalyzer. The TCR beta CDR3 regions were amplified from RNA transcripts. For the first round of RT-PCR on the TCR CDR3, the HTBI primer set was used together with the Qiagen OneStep RT-PCR kit. Libraries were constructed in a second round of multiplex PCR, after which size selection and purification were performed. Libraries were sequenced paired-end with 100 bp reads on an Illumina HiSeq2000. Concerning the study's data processing: SOAPnuke was used to process the raw data, throwing out any read that contained adapters or uncalled bases, had a mean Phred below 15, or lacked an exact constant-primer or identifier match. COPE v1.2.5 was used to merge the high-quality paired reads, and each unique nucleotide sequence was defined as a clonotype. MiTCR v1.1 was used to align the clonotypes against IMGT TRBV, TRBD and TRBJ reference segments. The analysis included only V-J combinations with a frequency above 0.0001, which together covered 99% to 99.2% of the repertoires. A TCS score was defined as the ratio of F50 (clonal expansion) to E x V (chaos), with BLOSUM62-based TCRdist applied between CDR3 peptides within each V-J. Welch's t-statistics and random forest reduced 500 to 550 V-J features to fewer than 15, which were used in a naive Bayes classifier (R e1071). The Morisita-Horn index was used to measure how similar the thyroid and blood repertoires were. TCRdb took the public reads, trimmed them with fastp at Q25, ran MiXCR for clone calling and kept in-frame beta chains. Every CDR3 protein is listed once, alongside the most common genes and DNA of its rows. These V and J calls are TCRdb output, not the study's own analysis. This sample is represented by roughly 500,000 distinct CDR3 sequences; approximately 48% of them were singletons. The top ten clones comprise about 45% of the sample.

The sequence links TRBV24-1 to TRBJ1-1; the D gene assignment is ambiguous. What was sequenced was peripheral blood or thyroid tissue (not recorded which). This receptor was obtained from an adult woman with Graves' disease, either hyperthyroidism or ophthalmopathy (not recorded which). The CDR3: CAIWQNTEAFF. The sequenced DNA is TGTGCTATCTGGCAGAACACTGAAGCTTTCTTT.